The text below deals with one TCR beta chain. 13 Jbeta primers and 60 Vbeta primers were used for the PCR. Sequencing used immunoSEQ multiplex PCR; TCRdb keeps in-frame clones, though not all of them. This sample has about 140,000 clones; roughly four fifths occur once, and the top ten carry 2% to 2.5%. This sample was taken from a study of cytomegalovirus exposure and HLA in healthy donors. The CDR3 covers 16 residues. The ends were cut back, 5 bases at V and 2 bases at J, with 16 bases in the middle. Germline V gene lookup returns CDR1 SGHVS and CDR2 FQNEAQ. The sequence was obtained from a man in his thirties or forties in good health and CMV-seronegative. The J gene is TRBJ1-3, the V gene TRBV7-8, with D possibly TRBD1 on 6 matching bases. Sequencing was performed on PBMCs. In DNA form, the CDR3 reads TGTGCCAGCAGCCCAACAGGGAGTGTTACTGGAAACACCATATATTTT. Protein product: CASSPTGSVTGNTIYF. Supplemented by reference TRBV7-8 and TRBJ1-3, the full variable domain reads GAGVSQSPRYKVAKRGQDVALRCDPISGHVSLFWYQQALGQGPEFLTYFQNEAQLDKSGLPSDRFFAERPEGSVSTLKIQRTQQEDSAVYLCASSPTGSVTGNTIYFGEGSWLTVV.